This T cell receptor (beta chain) derives from a study of blood T cell repertoires in COVID-19. On the study more broadly: The samples span acute and convalescent COVID-19 from the United States, Italy and Spain.

Libraries were prepared by immunoSEQ multiplex PCR; TCRdb keeps only in-frame clonotypes and omits some of them. Of 150,000 or so clones in the sample, over 80% are singletons; the top ten hold approximately 6.1%. This CDR3 is built from 18 residues. Germline values: CDR1 MNHEY, CDR2 SMNVEV (reference sequence). With 6 bases clipped from V and 4 bases from J, the junction kept 16 bases outside the gene matches. This clone was seen a few times. The V and J genes are TRBV27 and TRBJ2-3; 10 bases match TRBD2. The sequence was collected from a man aged 80 or over with acute or convalescent COVID-19. Material: peripheral blood. CDR3 sequence reads: CASSALYKRAGGSDTQYF. The CDR3, as DNA: TGTGCCAGCAGCGCTTTGTACAAACGAGCGGGAGGGTCAGATACGCAGTATTTT.